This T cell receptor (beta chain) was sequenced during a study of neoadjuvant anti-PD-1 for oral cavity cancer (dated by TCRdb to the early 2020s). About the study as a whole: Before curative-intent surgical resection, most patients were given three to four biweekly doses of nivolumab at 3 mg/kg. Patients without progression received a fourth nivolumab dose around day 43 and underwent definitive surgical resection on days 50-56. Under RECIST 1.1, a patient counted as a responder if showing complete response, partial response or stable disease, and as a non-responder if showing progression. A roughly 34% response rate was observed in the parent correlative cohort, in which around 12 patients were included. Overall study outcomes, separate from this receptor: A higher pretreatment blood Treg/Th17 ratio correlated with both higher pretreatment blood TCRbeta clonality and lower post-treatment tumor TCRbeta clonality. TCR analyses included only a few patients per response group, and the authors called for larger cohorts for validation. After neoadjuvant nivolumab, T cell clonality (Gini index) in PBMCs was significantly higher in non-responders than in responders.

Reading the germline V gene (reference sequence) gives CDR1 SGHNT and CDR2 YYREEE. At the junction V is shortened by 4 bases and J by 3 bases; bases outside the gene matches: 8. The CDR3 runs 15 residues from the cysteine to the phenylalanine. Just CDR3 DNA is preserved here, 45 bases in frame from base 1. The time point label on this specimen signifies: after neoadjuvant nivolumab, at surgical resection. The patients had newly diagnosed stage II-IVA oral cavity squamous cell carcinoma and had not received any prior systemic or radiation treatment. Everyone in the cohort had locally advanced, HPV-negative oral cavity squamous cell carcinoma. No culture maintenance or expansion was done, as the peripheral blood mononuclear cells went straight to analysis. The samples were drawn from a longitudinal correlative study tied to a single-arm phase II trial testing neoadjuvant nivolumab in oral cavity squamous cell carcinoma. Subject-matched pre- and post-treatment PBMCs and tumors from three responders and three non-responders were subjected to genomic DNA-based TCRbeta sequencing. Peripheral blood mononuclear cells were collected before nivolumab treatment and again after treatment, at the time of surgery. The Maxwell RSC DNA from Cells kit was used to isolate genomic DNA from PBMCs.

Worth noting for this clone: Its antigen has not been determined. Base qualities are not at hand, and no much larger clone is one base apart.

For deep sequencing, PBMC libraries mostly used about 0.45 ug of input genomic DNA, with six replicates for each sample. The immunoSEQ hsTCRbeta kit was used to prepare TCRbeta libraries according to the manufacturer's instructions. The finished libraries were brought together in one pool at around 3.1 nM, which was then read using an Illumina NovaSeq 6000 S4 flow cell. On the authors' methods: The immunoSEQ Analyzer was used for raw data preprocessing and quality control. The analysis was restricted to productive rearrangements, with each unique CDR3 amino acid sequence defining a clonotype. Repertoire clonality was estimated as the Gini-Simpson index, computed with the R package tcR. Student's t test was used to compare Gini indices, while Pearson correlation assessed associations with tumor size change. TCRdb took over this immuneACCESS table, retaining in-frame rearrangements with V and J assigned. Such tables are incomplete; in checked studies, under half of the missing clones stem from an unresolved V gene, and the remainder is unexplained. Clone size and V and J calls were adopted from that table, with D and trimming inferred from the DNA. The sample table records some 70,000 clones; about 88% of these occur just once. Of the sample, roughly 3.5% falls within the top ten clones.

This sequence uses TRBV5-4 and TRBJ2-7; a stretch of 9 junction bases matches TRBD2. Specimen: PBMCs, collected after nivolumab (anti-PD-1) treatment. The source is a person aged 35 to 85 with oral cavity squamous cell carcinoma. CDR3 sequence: CASSRDSGRIYEQYF. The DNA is TGTGCCAGCAGCCGCGATAGCGGGAGAATCTACGAGCAGTACTTC.